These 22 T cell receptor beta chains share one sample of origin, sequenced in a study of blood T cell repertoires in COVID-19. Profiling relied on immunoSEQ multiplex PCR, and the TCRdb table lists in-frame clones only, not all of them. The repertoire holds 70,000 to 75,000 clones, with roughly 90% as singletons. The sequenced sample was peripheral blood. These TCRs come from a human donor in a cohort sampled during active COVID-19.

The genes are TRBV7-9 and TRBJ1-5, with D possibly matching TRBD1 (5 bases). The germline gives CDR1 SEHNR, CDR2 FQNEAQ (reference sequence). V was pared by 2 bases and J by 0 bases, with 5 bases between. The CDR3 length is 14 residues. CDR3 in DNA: TGTGCCAGCAGCTTACAGGGTAGCAATCAGCCCCAGCATTTT. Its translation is CASSLQGSNQPQHF.

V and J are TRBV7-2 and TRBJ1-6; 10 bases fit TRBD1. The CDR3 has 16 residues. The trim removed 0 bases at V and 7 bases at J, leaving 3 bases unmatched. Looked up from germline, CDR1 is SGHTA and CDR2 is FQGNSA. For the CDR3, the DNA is TGTGCCAGCAGCTTAGCGGGGGGACAGGGGAATTCACCCCTCCACTTT. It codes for CASSLAGGQGNSPLHF.

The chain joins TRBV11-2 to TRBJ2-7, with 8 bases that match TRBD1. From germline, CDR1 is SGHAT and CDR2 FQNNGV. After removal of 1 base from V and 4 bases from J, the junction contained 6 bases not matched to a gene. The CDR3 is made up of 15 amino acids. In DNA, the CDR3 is TGTGCCAGCAGCTTAGCCGGACAGGGCAAGTACGAGCAGTACTTC. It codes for CASSLAGQGKYEQYF.

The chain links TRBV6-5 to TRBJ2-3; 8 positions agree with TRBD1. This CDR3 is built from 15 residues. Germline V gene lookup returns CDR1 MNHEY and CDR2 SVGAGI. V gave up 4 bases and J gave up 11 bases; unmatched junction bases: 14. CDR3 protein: CASSFRDRPHREQYF. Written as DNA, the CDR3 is TGTGCCAGCAGTTTTAGGGACAGGCCGCACAGGGAGCAGTATTTT.

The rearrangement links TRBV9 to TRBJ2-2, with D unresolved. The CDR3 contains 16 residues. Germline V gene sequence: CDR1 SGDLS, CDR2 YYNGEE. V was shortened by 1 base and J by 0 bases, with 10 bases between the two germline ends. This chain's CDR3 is CASSVSAESNTGELFF. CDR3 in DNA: TGTGCCAGCAGCGTAAGTGCGGAGTCGAACACCGGGGAGCTGTTTTTT.

The CDR3 DNA is TGTGCCAGCAGCCCCCCCCGCGGGAGCACAGATACGCAGTATTTT. As protein: CASSPPRGSTDTQYF. This chain connects TRBV7-8 to TRBJ2-3, with TRBD2 as a possible D gene (5 bases). The germline CDR1 and CDR2 sequences are SGHVS and FQNEAQ. This CDR3 is built from 15 residues. Trimming cost V 5 bases and J 0 bases, with 12 bases left between them. Full variable domain (outside the CDR3, taken from reference TRBV7-8 and TRBJ2-3): GAGVSQSPRYKVAKRGQDVALRCDPISGHVSLFWYQQALGQGPEFLTYFQNEAQLDKSGLPSDRFFAERPEGSVSTLKIQRTQQEDSAVYLCASSPPRGSTDTQYFGPGTRLTVL.

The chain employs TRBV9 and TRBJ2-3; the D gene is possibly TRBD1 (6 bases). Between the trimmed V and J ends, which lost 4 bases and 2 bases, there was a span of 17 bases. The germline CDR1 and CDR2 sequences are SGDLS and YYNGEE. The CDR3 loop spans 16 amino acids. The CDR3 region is CASSNTGSGSTDTQYF. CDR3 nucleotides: TGTGCCAGCAGCAACACAGGGAGCGGCTCCACAGATACGCAGTATTTT.

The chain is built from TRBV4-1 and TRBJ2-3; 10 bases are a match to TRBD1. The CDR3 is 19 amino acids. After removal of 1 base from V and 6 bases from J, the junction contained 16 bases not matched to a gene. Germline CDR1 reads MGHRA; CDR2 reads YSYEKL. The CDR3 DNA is TGCGCCAGCAGCCAAGGAGGCGCTGGACAGGGGGGCCGGCGGGATACGCAGTATTTT. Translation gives CASSQGGAGQGGRRDTQYF.

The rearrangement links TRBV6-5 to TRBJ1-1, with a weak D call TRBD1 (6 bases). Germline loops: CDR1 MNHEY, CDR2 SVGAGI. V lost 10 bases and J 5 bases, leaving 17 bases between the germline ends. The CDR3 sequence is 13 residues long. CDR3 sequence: CATSVGGGTEAFF. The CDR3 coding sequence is TGTGCCACCTCCGTAGGGGGGGGGACTGAAGCTTTCTTT.

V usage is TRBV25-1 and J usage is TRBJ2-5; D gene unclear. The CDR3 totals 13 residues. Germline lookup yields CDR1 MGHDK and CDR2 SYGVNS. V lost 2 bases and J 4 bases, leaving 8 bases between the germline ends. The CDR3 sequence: CASSEASIETQYF. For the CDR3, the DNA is TGTGCCAGCAGTGAAGCTAGTATAGAGACCCAGTACTTC.

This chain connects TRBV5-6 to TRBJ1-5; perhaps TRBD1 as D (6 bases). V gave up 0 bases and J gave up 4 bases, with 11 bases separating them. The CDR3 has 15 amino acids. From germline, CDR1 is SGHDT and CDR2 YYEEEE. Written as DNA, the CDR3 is TGTGCCAGCAGCTTGGCCGGGAGGGGGAATCAGCCCCAGCATTTT. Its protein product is CASSLAGRGNQPQHF.

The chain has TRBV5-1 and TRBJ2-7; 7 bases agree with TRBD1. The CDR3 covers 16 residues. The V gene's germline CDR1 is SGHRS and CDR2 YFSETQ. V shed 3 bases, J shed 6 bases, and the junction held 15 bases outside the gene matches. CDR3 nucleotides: TGCGCCAGCAGCTCCGGGGACCGGGACAGACCTCTCGAGCAGTACTTC. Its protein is CASSSGDRDRPLEQYF.

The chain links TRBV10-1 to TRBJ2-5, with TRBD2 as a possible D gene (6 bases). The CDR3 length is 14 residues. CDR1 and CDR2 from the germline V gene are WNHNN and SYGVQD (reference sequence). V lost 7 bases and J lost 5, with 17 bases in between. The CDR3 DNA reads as TGCGCCAGCAACCTGTCGACTAGTAGGGAGACCCAGTACTTC. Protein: CASNLSTSRETQYF.

The CDR3 is CATSDPSGTETSNYGYTF. DNA for the CDR3: TGTGCCACCAGTGACCCCTCCGGGACAGAGACCTCTAACTATGGCTACACCTTC. The chain combines TRBV24-1 with TRBJ1-2, with 7 bases identical to TRBD1. This CDR3 is built from 18 residues. The germline CDR1 and CDR2 sequences are KGHDR and SFDVKD. J lost 0 bases, V lost 4 bases, and 13 bases had no gene match.

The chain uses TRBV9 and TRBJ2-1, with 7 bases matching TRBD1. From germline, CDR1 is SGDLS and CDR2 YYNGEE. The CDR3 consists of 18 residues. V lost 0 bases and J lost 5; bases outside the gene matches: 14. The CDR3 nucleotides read TGTGCCAGCAGCGTAGATCGGTCAGGGGGTAGGTCTCACAATGAGCAGTTCTTC. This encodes CASSVDRSGGRSHNEQFF.

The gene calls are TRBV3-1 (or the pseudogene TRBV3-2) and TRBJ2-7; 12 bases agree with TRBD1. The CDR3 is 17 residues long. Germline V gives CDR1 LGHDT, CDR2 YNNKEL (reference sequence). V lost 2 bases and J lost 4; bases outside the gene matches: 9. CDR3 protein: CASSQNLPGQGAYEQYF. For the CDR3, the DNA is TGTGCCAGCAGCCAAAATTTACCGGGACAGGGGGCATACGAGCAGTACTTC.

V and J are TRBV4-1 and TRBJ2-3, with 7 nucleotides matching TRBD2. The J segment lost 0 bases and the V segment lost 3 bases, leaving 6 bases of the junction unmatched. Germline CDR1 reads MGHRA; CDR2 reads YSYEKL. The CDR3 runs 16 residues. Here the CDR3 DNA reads TGCGCCAGCAGCCAGGAAGCGGGGTATAGCACAGATACGCAGTATTTT. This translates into CASSQEAGYSTDTQYF.

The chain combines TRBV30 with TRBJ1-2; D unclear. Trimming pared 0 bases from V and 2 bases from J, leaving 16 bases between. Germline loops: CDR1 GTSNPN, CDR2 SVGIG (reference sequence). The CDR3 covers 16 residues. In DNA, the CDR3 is TGTGCCTGGAGTGTACCGCGATTTTCGGTAAACTATGGCTACACCTTC. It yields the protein CAWSVPRFSVNYGYTF.

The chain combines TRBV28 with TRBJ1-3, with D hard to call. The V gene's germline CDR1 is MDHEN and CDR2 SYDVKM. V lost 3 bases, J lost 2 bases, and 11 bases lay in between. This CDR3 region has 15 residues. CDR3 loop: CASSLGLTAGNTIYF. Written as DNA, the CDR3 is TGTGCCAGCAGTTTGGGCTTAACAGCTGGAAACACCATATATTTT. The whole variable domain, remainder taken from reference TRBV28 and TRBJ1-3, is DVKVTQSSRYLVKRTGEKVFLECVQDMDHENMFWYRQDPGLGLRLIYFSYDVKMKEKGDIPEGYSVSREKKERFSLILESASTNQTSMYLCASSLGLTAGNTIYFGEGSWLTVV.

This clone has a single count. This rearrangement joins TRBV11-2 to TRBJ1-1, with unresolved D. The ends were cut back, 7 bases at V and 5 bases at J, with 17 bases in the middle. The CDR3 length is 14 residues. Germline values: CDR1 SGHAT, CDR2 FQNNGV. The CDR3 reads CASINTGTYTEAFF. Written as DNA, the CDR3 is TGTGCCAGCATCAATACGGGAACTTATACTGAAGCTTTCTTT.

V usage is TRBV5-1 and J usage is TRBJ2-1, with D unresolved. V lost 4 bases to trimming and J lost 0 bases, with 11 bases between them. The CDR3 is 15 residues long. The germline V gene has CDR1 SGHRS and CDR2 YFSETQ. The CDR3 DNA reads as TGCGCCAGCAGCCCTGGCCAGTCCTCCTACAATGAGCAGTTCTTC. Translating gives CASSPGQSSYNEQFF.

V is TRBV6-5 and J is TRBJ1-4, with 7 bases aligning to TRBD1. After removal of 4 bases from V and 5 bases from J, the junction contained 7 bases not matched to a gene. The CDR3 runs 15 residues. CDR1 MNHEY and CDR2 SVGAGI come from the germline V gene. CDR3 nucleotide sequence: TGTGCCAGCAGTTGGATCCGGGACAGCAATGAAAAACTGTTTTTT. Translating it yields CASSWIRDSNEKLFF.